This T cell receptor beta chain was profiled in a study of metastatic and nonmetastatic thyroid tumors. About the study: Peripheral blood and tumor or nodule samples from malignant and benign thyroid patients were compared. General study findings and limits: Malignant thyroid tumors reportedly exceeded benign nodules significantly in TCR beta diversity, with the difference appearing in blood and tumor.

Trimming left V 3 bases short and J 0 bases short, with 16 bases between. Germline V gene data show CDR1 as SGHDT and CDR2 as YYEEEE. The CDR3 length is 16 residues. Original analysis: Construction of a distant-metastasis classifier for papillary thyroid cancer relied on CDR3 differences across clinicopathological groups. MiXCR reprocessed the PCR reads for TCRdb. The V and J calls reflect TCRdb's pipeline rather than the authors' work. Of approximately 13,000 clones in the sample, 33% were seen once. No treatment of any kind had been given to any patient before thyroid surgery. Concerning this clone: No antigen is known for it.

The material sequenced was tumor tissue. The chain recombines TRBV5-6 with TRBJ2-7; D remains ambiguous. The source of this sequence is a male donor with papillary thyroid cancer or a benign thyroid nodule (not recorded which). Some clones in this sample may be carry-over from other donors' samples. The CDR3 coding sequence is TGTGCCAGCAGCTCATTGCCGGACCCGACCTCCTACGAGCAGTACTTC. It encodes CASSSLPDPTSYEQYF.